These 22 T cell receptor beta chains came from one sample sequenced in a study of T cell responses to AZD1222 COVID-19 vaccine. Profiling relied on immunoSEQ multiplex PCR, and the TCRdb table lists in-frame clones only, not all of them. The sample includes approximately 60,000 clones, roughly 84% of them seen just once. This specimen consisted of peripheral blood, obtained on day 0 of AZD1222 vaccination. Every receptor here comes from an adult in good health.

V is TRBV6-5 and J is TRBJ1-6; a possible D gene is TRBD1 (5 bases). The CDR3 loop spans 14 amino acids. Per germline, CDR1 MNHEY and CDR2 SVGAGI. Trimming took 7 bases from V and 6 from J, leaving 13 bases between them. The CDR3 here is CASNYRGTNSPLHF. As DNA, the CDR3 is TGTGCCAGCAACTACCGGGGGACTAATTCACCCCTCCACTTT.

DNA for the CDR3: TGTGCCAGCAGCGCGCAGACGGGGAATTCACCCCTCCACTTT. Residues: CASSAQTGNSPLHF. The J gene is TRBJ1-6, the V gene TRBV9; D call uncertain. The CDR3 extends over 14 amino acids. Deletions cut 3 bases from V and 7 bases from J, with 11 bases between. The germline V gene has CDR1 SGDLS and CDR2 YYNGEE.

The rearrangement uses TRBV12-5 and TRBJ1-1, with D possibly TRBD1 on 6 matching bases. With 1 base removed from V and 4 bases from J, the gap between germline ends came to 22 bases. Germline CDR1 is LGHNT and CDR2 is FRNRAP. There are 18 residues in the CDR3. The CDR3 DNA is TGTGCTAGTGGTTTGGCCTCACGGGGGCCGCGGGAGTCCACTGAAGCTTTCTTT. Its translation is CASGLASRGPRESTEAFF.

The chain couples TRBV6-2 or TRBV6-3 to TRBJ1-2, with D possibly matching TRBD1 (5 bases). The germline V gene encodes CDR1 MNHEY and CDR2 SVGEGT. Trimming stripped 5 bases from V and 8 bases from J, with 18 bases between. CDR3 length: 14 residues. CDR3 in DNA: TGTGCCAGCAGTGTCCTTAGGGGAGTTGGCGGCTACACCTTC. Protein sequence: CASSVLRGVGGYTF.

This rearrangement joins TRBV12-3 or TRBV12-4 to TRBJ2-7, with unresolved D. The CDR3 consists of 13 residues. V dropped 3 bases and J dropped 3 bases, with 9 bases sitting between them. The CDR3, as DNA: TGTGCCAGCAGTTTTACAGAAAACTACGAGCAGTACTTC. Translated, it gives CASSFTENYEQYF.

The count of this clone is one. At the DNA level, this CDR3 is encoded by other sequences in the same sample as well. The chain uses TRBV24-1 and TRBJ1-3; no clear D gene. CDR3 length: 15 residues. CDR1 is KGHDR and CDR2 is SFDVKD in the germline V gene. V shed 4 bases and J shed 0 bases, with 9 bases lying between them. The CDR3 loop is CATSDRTDSGNTIYF. CDR3 nucleotide sequence: TGTGCCACCAGTGACCGAACAGACTCTGGAAACACCATATATTTT.

Only a few counts were recorded for this clone. The chain links TRBV12-3 or TRBV12-4 to TRBJ1-5; D ambiguous. V dropped 3 bases and J dropped 4 bases, with 4 bases sitting between them. The CDR3 runs 12 residues. CDR3 residues: CASSFRNQPQHF. The CDR3 DNA is TGTGCCAGCAGTTTTCGGAATCAGCCCCAGCATTTT.

The CDR3 is CASSSGGGPVDTQYF. The CDR3 nucleotides read TGTGCCAGCAGCTCAGGAGGGGGTCCGGTAGATACGCAGTATTTT. The chain is built from TRBV11-2 and TRBJ2-3; either TRBD1 or TRBD2 may supply D (6 bases each). The CDR3 length is 15 residues. Looked up from germline, CDR1 is SGHAT and CDR2 is FQNNGV. The V end was cut by 4 bases, the J end by 5 bases, with 16 bases between.

Concerning this clone itself: A read error may produce the germline difference seen at one junction end. The CDR3 DNA reads TGCAGCGTTGCGCGGTTTGGTTTCCAGCGGGGGAGCACAGATACGCCGTATTTT. Residues: CSVARFGFQRGSTDTPYF. The chain links TRBV29-1 to TRBJ2-3; 8 bases are shared with TRBD2. Germline V CDR1 and CDR2: SQVTM, ANQGSEA. There are 18 residues in the CDR3.

The V gene is TRBV5-1, the J gene TRBJ2-7, with D perhaps assigned TRBD1 or TRBD2 (5 bases each). The CDR3 extends over 14 amino acids. Germline V gives CDR1 SGHRS, CDR2 YFSETQ. The germline V and J ends were trimmed by 5 bases and 0 bases, with 12 bases remaining between them. As DNA, the CDR3 is TGCGCCAGCAGTACCGGGACCAGCTCCTACGAGCAGTACTTC. Translated: CASSTGTSSYEQYF.

The gene calls are TRBV7-2 and TRBJ2-1; tentatively, D is TRBD1 or TRBD2 (5 bases each). The germline gives CDR1 SGHTA, CDR2 FQGNSA. V was clipped by 5 bases and J by 4 bases, with 18 bases between them. The CDR3 consists of 16 residues. CDR3 in DNA: TGTGCCAGCAGCCCGAGGGGCAGTTCAATGTACAATGAGCAGTTCTTC. Protein sequence: CASSPRGSSMYNEQFF.

The chain employs TRBV5-1 and TRBJ2-1; D tentatively fits TRBD1 or TRBD2 (6 bases each). V was pared by 0 bases and J by 5 bases, with 12 bases between. Germline loops: CDR1 SGHRS, CDR2 YFSETQ. The CDR3 spans 15 residues. CDR3 sequence: CASSLEGGRDNEQFF. The DNA for the CDR3 is TGCGCCAGCAGCTTGGAGGGGGGCCGAGACAATGAGCAGTTCTTC.

This chain connects TRBV27 to TRBJ1-6; D may be TRBD1 (5 bases). The CDR3 sequence is 14 residues long. Between the trimmed V and J ends, which lost 3 bases and 4 bases, there was a span of 7 bases. CDR1 is MNHEY, CDR2 SMNVEV, per germline (reference sequence). The CDR3 DNA reads TGTGCCAGCAGTTTGAGACAGTATAATTCACCCCTCCACTTT. It is translated as CASSLRQYNSPLHF.

The rearrangement links TRBV9 to TRBJ1-2; D uncertain. Germline CDR1 is SGDLS and CDR2 is YYNGEE. V was cut by 0 bases and J by 0 bases, with 12 bases left in between. The CDR3 spans 16 residues. CDR3: CASSVDGDFANYGYTF. For the CDR3, the DNA is TGTGCCAGCAGCGTAGACGGAGATTTCGCTAACTATGGCTACACCTTC.

The chain employs TRBV7-9 and TRBJ1-3; D not resolved. Germline CDR1 reads SEHNR; CDR2 reads FQNEAQ (reference sequence). Trimming stripped 5 bases from V and 0 bases from J, with 17 bases between. This CDR3 is 17 amino acids long. The chain's CDR3 is CASSPFAGLSSGNTIYF. CDR3 nucleotides: TGTGCCAGCAGCCCTTTTGCAGGCCTGAGCTCTGGAAACACCATATATTTT.

The chain has TRBV7-9 and TRBJ1-3, with 9 bases identical to TRBD1. V gave up 5 bases and J gave up 2 bases; unmatched junction bases: 7. Per the germline V gene, CDR1 is SEHNR and CDR2 is FQNEAQ (reference sequence). This CDR3 spans 16 amino acids. CDR3 nucleotide sequence: TGTGCCAGCAGCATGGACAGGGGAAGGACTGGAAACACCATATATTTT. Protein product: CASSMDRGRTGNTIYF.

The chain is built from TRBV19 and TRBJ1-4, with 8 bases that match TRBD1. Germline values: CDR1 LNHDA, CDR2 SQIVND (reference sequence). The CDR3 is made up of 12 amino acids. J gave up 12 bases and V 4 bases, and 4 bases lay outside the gene matches. CDR3 region: CASSTTGGELFF. The CDR3 coding sequence is TGTGCCAGTAGTACAACAGGGGGGGAACTGTTTTTT.

The J gene is TRBJ2-5, the V gene TRBV4-2; 12 nucleotides align to TRBD1. J lost 4 bases, V lost 0 bases, and 3 bases had no gene match. The germline CDR1 and CDR2 sequences are LGHNA and YNFKEQ. The CDR3 has 16 residues. The CDR3 is CASSQDPGQGAETQYF. Here the CDR3 DNA reads TGTGCCAGCAGCCAAGATCCGGGACAGGGGGCAGAGACCCAGTACTTC.

The rearrangement uses TRBV10-3 and TRBJ1-5; 8 nucleotides agree with TRBD1. The CDR3 length is 17 residues. Germline V gene sequence: CDR1 ENHRY, CDR2 SYGVKD. The J segment lost 1 base and the V segment lost 3 bases, leaving 8 bases of the junction unmatched. The CDR3 DNA sequence: TGTGCCATCAGTGATGACAGGGGATTAAAGAGCAATCAGCCCCAGCATTTT. It yields the protein CAISDDRGLKSNQPQHF.

The chain carries TRBV11-3 and TRBJ2-7; 7 nucleotides agree with TRBD1. The CDR3 runs 13 residues. Looked up from germline, CDR1 is SGHNT and CDR2 is YENEEA. Trimming removed 1 base from V and 5 bases from J; junction bases left unmatched: 2. Here the CDR3 DNA reads TGTGCCAGCAGCTTAGGCAGGGGGAACGAGCAGTACTTC. This translates into CASSLGRGNEQYF.

The V and J genes are TRBV11-2 and TRBJ1-1; 7 positions match TRBD1. The CDR3 spans 14 residues. Trimming cost V 6 bases and J 1 base; bases outside gene matches: 5. Germline-derived CDR1 and CDR2 are SGHAT and FQNNGV. CDR3 nucleotides: TGTGCCAGCAGGCAGGGACAGACGAACACTGAAGCTTTCTTT. Protein: CASRQGQTNTEAFF. The full variable domain, its missing parts supplied by reference TRBV11-2 and TRBJ1-1, is EAGVAQSPRYKIIEKRQSVAFWCNPISGHATLYWYQQILGQGPKLLIQFQNNGVVDDSQLPKDRFSAERLKGVDSTLKIQPAKLEDSAVYLCASRQGQTNTEAFFGQGTRLTVV.

The V and J genes are TRBV2 and TRBJ1-2; TRBD1 matches 7 bases. There are 13 residues in the CDR3. CDR1 and CDR2 (germline): SNHLY, FYNNEI. V gave up 8 bases and J gave up 6 bases; unmatched junction bases: 9. The CDR3 DNA follows: TGTGCCAGCCATAACAGGGGAGTGGATGGCTACACCTTC. Translating gives CASHNRGVDGYTF.